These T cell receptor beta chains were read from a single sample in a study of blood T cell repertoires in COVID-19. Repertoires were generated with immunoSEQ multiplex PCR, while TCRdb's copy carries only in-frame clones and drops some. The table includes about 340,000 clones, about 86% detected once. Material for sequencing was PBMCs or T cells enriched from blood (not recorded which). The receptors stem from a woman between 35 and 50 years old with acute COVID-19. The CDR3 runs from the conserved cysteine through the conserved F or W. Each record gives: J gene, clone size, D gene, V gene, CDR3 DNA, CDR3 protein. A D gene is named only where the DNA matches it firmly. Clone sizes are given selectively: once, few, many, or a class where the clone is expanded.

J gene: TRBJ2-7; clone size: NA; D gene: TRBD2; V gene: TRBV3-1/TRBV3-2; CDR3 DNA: TGTGCCAGCAGCCGACTAGCGGGGTCCTACGAGCAGTACTTC; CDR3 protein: CASSRLAGSYEQYF
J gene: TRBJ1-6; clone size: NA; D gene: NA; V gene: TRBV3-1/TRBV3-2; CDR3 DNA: TGTGCCAGCAGCCTAAGAGGTTATAATTCACCCCTCCACTTT; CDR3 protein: CASSLRGYNSPLHF
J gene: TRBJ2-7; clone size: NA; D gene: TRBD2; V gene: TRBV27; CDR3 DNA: TGTGCCAGCAGTCCGGGACTACACTACGAGCAGTACTTC; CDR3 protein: CASSPGLHYEQYF
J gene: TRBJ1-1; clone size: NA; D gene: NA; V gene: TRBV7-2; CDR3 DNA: TGTGCCAGCAGCTTTTATTTGAACACTGAAGCTTTCTTT; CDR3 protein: CASSFYLNTEAFF
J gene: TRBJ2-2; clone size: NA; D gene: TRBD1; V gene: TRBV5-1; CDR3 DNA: TGCGCCAGCAGGACGGGACAGCGGACCGGGGAGCTGTTTTTT; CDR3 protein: CASRTGQRTGELFF
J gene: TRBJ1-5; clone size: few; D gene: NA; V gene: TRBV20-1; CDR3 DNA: TGCAGTGCTAGTCCGGGGAGCAATCAGCCCCAGCATTTT; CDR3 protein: CSASPGSNQPQHF
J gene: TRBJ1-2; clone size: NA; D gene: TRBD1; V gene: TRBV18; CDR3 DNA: TGTGCCAGCTCACCAAGAACACAGGGGTGGTTTTATGGCTACACCTTC; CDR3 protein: CASSPRTQGWFYGYTF
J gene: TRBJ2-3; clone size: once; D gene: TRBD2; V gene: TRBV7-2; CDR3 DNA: TGTGCCAGCAGCTTAGGTGGGACTACTAGCACAGATACGCAGTATTTT; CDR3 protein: CASSLGGTTSTDTQYF
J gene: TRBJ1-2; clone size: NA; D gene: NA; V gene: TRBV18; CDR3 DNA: TGTGCCAGCTCACCCCAGGGGAACTATGGCTACACCTTC; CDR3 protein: CASSPQGNYGYTF
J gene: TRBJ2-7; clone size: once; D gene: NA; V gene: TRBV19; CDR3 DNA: TGTGCCAGTAGTCCGCGGCGAAGCGGGTCGTCGGGCGAGCAGTACTTC; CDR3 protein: CASSPRRSGSSGEQYF
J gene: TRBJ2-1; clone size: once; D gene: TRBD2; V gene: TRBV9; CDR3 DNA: TGTGCCAGCAGCGTAGGACTAGCGGGGAACAATGAGCAGTTCTTC; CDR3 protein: CASSVGLAGNNEQFF
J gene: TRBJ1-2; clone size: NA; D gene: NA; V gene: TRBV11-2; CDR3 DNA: TGTGCCAGCAGCTCGCCAGGGAACTATGGCTACACCTTC; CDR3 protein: CASSSPGNYGYTF
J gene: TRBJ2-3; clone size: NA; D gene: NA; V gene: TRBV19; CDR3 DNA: TGTGCCAGTAGCAGGGAAACCACAGATACGCAGTATTTT; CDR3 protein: CASSRETTDTQYF
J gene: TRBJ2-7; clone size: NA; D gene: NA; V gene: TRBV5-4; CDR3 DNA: TGTGCCAGCAGCTTAACAGGAGGAGGGACCTACGAGCAGTACTTC; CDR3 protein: CASSLTGGGTYEQYF
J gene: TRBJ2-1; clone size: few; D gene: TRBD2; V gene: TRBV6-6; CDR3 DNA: TGTGCCAGCACTCGCGGGGCGGCTAGCGGGGGCCAGGGTGAGCAGTTCTTC; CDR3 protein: CASTRGAASGGQGEQFF
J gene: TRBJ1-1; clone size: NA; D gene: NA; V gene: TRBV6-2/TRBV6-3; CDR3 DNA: TGTGCCAGCAGTCGAGGGACATTTGGGACTGAAGCTTTCTTT; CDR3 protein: CASSRGTFGTEAFF
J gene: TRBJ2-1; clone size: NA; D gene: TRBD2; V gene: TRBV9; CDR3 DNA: TGTGCCAGCAGCCCCTTTTTGCGGGGGGCTGTTAACAATGAGCAGTTCTTC; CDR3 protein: CASSPFLRGAVNNEQFF
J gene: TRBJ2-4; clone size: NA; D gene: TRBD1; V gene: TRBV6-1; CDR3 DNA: TGTGCCAGCAGTGAAGCTCGGGACAGGGGTGGGGAGTTAGCCAAAAACATTCAGTACTTC; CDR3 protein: CASSEARDRGGELAKNIQYF
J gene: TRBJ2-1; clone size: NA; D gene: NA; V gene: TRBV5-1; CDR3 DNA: TGCGCCAGCACCTCTCAGGGTAATGAGCAGTTCTTC; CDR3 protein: CASTSQGNEQFF
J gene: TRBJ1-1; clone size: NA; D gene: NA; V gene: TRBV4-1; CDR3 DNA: TGCGCCAGCAGCCCCCTGACTTTCCGCGGCGATGCTTTCTTT; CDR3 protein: CASSPLTFRGDAFF
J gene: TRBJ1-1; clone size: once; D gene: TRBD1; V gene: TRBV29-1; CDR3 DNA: TGCAGCGTCGGGACAGGGATGTTTAGCACTGAAGCTTTCTTT; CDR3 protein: CSVGTGMFSTEAFF
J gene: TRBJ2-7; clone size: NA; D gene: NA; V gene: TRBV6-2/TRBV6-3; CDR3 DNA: TGTGCCAGCAGTTACTCGAGTTATTCGATTATCTACTACGAGCAGTACTTC; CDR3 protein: CASSYSSYSIIYYEQYF
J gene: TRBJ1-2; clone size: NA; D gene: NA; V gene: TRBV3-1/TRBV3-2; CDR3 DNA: TGTGCCAGCAGCCAAGATCCGTTGGGCTACACCTTC; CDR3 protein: CASSQDPLGYTF
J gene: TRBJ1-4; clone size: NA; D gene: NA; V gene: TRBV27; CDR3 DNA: TGTGCCAGCAGTTTATCTGGGGCTCGGGAAAAACTGTTTTTT; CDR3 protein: CASSLSGAREKLFF
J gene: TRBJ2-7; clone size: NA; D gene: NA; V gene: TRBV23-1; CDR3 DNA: TGCGCCAGCAGTCAATCCGGCCAGGGCGGCTACGAGCAGTACTTC; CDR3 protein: CASSQSGQGGYEQYF
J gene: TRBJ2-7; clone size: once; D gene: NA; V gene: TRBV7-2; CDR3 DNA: TGTGCCAGCAGCCCCTCTGCGAGTTCATACGAGCAGTACTTC; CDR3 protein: CASSPSASSYEQYF
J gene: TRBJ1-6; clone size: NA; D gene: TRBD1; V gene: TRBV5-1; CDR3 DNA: TGCGCCAGCAGCAAGGACAGGGACAGCTCCTATAATTCACCCCTCCACTTT; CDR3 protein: CASSKDRDSSYNSPLHF
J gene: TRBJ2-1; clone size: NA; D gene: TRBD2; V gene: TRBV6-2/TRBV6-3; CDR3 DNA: TGTGCCAGCAGTTACTCTCTGACGGGACTAGCTAATGCTGTCATCTACAATGAGCAGTTCTTC; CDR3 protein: CASSYSLTGLANAVIYNEQFF
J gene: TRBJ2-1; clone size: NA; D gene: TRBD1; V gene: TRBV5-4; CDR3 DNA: TGTGCCAGCAGTTCGGGACAGGGATCCTACAATGAGCAGTTCTTC; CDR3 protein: CASSSGQGSYNEQFF
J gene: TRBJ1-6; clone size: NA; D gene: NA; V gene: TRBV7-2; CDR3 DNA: TGTGCCAGCAGCCCGAAATTACAGGAATCAGAGGTCCTCCACTTT; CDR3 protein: CASSPKLQESEVLHF
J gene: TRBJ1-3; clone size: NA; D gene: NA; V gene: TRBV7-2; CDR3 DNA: TGTGCCAGCCGACTTCAGAGGTCTGGAAACACCATATATTTT; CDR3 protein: CASRLQRSGNTIYF